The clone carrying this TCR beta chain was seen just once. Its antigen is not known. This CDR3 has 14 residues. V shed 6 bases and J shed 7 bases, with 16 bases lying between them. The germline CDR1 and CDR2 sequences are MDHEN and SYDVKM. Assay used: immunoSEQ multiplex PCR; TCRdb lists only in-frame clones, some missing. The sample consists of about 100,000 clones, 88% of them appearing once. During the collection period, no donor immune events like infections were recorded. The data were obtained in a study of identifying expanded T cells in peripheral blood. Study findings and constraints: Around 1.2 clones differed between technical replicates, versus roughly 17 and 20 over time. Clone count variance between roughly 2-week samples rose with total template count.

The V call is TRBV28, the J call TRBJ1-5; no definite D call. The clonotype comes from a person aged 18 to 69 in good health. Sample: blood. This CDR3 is CASSQDRLEQPQHF. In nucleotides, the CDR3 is TGTGCCAGCAGCCAGGACCGATTGGAGCAGCCCCAGCATTTT.